Listed below are T cell receptor beta chains from one sample, sequenced in a study of blood T cell repertoires in COVID-19. Clones were read by immunoSEQ multiplex PCR, and TCRdb kept only the in-frame ones, dropping some. The repertoire includes fewer than 250,000 clones, 85% to 90% of them detected once, and about 15% sits in the top ten. Sample: PBMCs or T cells enriched from blood (not recorded which). The origin of the receptors is a man under 40 who had been exposed to COVID-19. Both conserved end residues are part of each CDR3. D genes are given only for firm matches. Clone size is not always given. Where it is, it says once, few, many or a class for expanded clones.

TRBJ2-1	TRBD2	TRBV12-5	.	CASGLPWGRGGHNEQFF	TGTGCTAGTGGTTTGCCCTGGGGGCGGGGGGGCCACAATGAGCAGTTCTTC
TRBJ1-5	.	TRBV24-1	.	CATLPNSNQPQHF	TGTGCCACCCTCCCTAATAGCAATCAGCCCCAGCATTTT
TRBJ2-4	TRBD2	TRBV6-5	.	CASSYSTGGPPNIQYF	TGTGCCAGCAGTTACTCGACGGGGGGTCCCCCAAACATTCAGTACTTC
TRBJ1-2	.	TRBV29-1	.	CSVQLQGGRVNYGYTF	TGCAGCGTTCAACTACAGGGTGGGAGGGTGAACTATGGCTACACCTTC
TRBJ2-1	TRBD1	TRBV5-6	.	CASSGQGAFEQFF	TGTGCCAGCAGCGGACAGGGAGCTTTCGAGCAGTTCTTC
TRBJ2-1	.	TRBV3-1/TRBV3-2	once	CASSPGLYNEQFF	TGTGCCAGCAGCCCGGGACTCTACAATGAGCAGTTCTTC
TRBJ1-5	.	TRBV11-2	.	CASSLDRGQPQHF	TGTGCCAGCAGCTTAGATCGGGGTCAGCCCCAGCATTTT
TRBJ1-5	.	TRBV2	.	CASSENGLGRGEPQHF	TGTGCCAGCAGTGAAAATGGGCTGGGGAGGGGGGAGCCCCAGCATTTT
TRBJ2-2	TRBD2	TRBV7-2	.	CASSLANRTSGGPYTGELFF	TGTGCCAGCAGCTTAGCCAACAGGACTAGCGGGGGGCCTTACACCGGGGAGCTGTTTTTT
TRBJ1-4	.	TRBV7-9	.	CASSLARTLRDEKLFF	TGTGCCAGCAGCTTGGCTAGGACACTTCGGGATGAAAAACTGTTTTTT
TRBJ2-1	TRBD2	TRBV7-6	.	CASSYLAGLYNEQFF	TGTGCCAGCAGCTACCTAGCGGGTCTCTACAATGAGCAGTTCTTC
TRBJ1-3	.	TRBV4-2	.	CASSQGREAGNTIYF	TGTGCCAGCAGCCAGGGCAGGGAGGCCGGAAACACCATATATTTT
TRBJ1-5	.	TRBV10-3	.	CAISGGLRADNQPQHF	TGTGCCATCAGTGGGGGCTTAAGGGCAGACAATCAGCCCCAGCATTTT
TRBJ2-3	TRBD2	TRBV27	.	CASSSSWGGSDTQYF	TGTGCCAGCAGTTCCTCCTGGGGAGGGTCAGATACGCAGTATTTT
TRBJ1-6	TRBD1	TRBV7-4	.	CASSLVGTDHSPLHF	TGTGCCAGCAGCTTAGTCGGGACAGATCATTCACCCCTCCACTTT
TRBJ2-7	TRBD2	TRBV9	.	CASSSSGLAGVEQYF	TGTGCCAGCAGTAGCTCCGGACTAGCGGGGGTTGAGCAGTACTTC
TRBJ1-2	TRBD1	TRBV25-1	.	CASSAFGTGDGYTF	TGTGCCAGCAGTGCTTTCGGGACAGGTGATGGCTACACCTTC
TRBJ1-4	TRBD1	TRBV9	.	CASSVFSGTGVEKLFF	TGTGCCAGCAGCGTCTTCTCAGGGACAGGGGTCGAAAAACTGTTTTTT
TRBJ2-3	TRBD2	TRBV10-3	.	CAIGKTSGGTNTQYF	TGTGCCATCGGAAAAACTAGCGGGGGGACAAATACGCAGTATTTT
TRBJ1-4	.	TRBV11-2	.	CASSPGGGRDGSEKLFF	TGTGCCAGCAGCCCCGGGGGGGGCAGGGACGGTAGTGAAAAACTGTTTTTT
TRBJ2-1	TRBD2	TRBV4-1	.	CASSRGGRGGVFANNEQFF	TGCGCCAGCAGCCGCGGCGGGCGGGGGGGCGTTTTTGCCAACAATGAGCAGTTCTTC
TRBJ1-1	.	TRBV5-1	once	CASSLVHAAVEAFF	TGCGCCAGCAGCCTGGTTCATGCAGCGGTTGAAGCTTTCTTT
TRBJ1-6	TRBD1	TRBV7-9	.	CASNNPLNRDRENSPLHF	TGTGCCAGCAACAACCCTTTAAACCGGGACAGGGAAAATTCACCCCTCCACTTT
TRBJ2-2	.	TRBV11-2	.	CASSLELFNTGELFF	TGTGCCAGCAGCTTAGAACTCTTCAACACCGGGGAGCTGTTTTTT
TRBJ1-4	.	TRBV15	.	CATSRDDWQGGEKLFF	TGTGCCACCAGCAGAGATGACTGGCAGGGTGGCGAAAAACTGTTTTTT
TRBJ2-1	.	TRBV5-1	.	CASSWGGELHYNEQFF	TGCGCCAGCAGCTGGGGGGGCGAACTGCACTACAATGAGCAGTTCTTC
TRBJ1-2	.	TRBV20-1	.	CSASLSLQTNPSGYTF	TGCAGTGCTAGTTTGAGTTTACAGACAAACCCGAGCGGCTACACCTTC
TRBJ2-1	.	TRBV3-1/TRBV3-2	.	CASSVRESSYNEQFF	TGTGCCAGCAGCGTCCGGGAGTCCTCCTACAATGAGCAGTTCTTC
TRBJ1-4	.	TRBV7-8	.	CASSSRGGKLFF	TGTGCCAGCAGCTCCCGAGGGGGAAAACTGTTTTTT
TRBJ2-1	TRBD2	TRBV25-1	.	CASKGGGANGEQFF	TGTGCCAGCAAGGGCGGGGGGGCCAATGGTGAGCAGTTCTTC
TRBJ1-4	.	TRBV5-1	.	CASSSLPQGGGTNEKLFF	TGCGCCAGCAGCTCACTCCCCCAAGGGGGGGGAACTAATGAAAAACTGTTTTTT
TRBJ2-3	TRBD1	TRBV5-8	.	CASSSRQGNFDTQYF	TGTGCCAGCAGCTCTCGACAGGGAAATTTTGATACGCAGTATTTT
TRBJ2-7	TRBD2	TRBV15	.	CATSVLGGYEQYF	TGTGCCACCAGCGTGTTGGGGGGGTACGAGCAGTACTTC
TRBJ2-5	.	TRBV19	.	CASSIGAQRVETQYF	TGTGCCAGTAGTATAGGTGCACAACGTGTAGAGACCCAGTACTTC
TRBJ1-1	TRBD1	TRBV13	.	CASSAVQGIRPLLMYTEAFF	TGTGCCAGCAGCGCCGTACAGGGGATAAGGCCTCTATTGATGTACACTGAAGCTTTCTTT
TRBJ1-2	.	TRBV5-4	.	CASSLAGYREGYTF	TGTGCCAGCAGCTTGGCCGGGTACAGGGAAGGCTACACCTTC
TRBJ1-5	.	TRBV19	.	CASSARQFPPQHF	TGTGCCAGTAGTGCCAGACAGTTTCCCCCCCAGCATTTT
TRBJ2-2	.	TRBV5-1	.	CASSLEQPTGELFF	TGCGCCAGCAGCTTGGAACAGCCCACCGGGGAGCTGTTTTTT
TRBJ1-4	TRBD1	TRBV6-5	.	CASSFGQGLVGEKLFF	TGTGCCAGCAGTTTCGGACAGGGGCTCGTGGGTGAAAAACTGTTTTTT
TRBJ2-1	TRBD2	TRBV3-1/TRBV3-2	.	CASSQRGLGLAGYNEQFF	TGTGCCAGCAGCCAAAGGGGCCTCGGGCTAGCGGGATACAATGAGCAGTTCTTC
TRBJ2-3	.	TRBV6-7	.	CAIKLSRRARPDTQYF	TGTGCTATAAAACTTAGCCGGAGGGCCCGCCCAGATACGCAGTATTTT
TRBJ2-2	TRBD2	TRBV7-6	.	CASRSLAGVRSTGELFF	TGTGCCAGCAGGTCTCTAGCGGGGGTCCGCAGCACCGGGGAGCTGTTTTTT
TRBJ2-2	.	TRBV2	.	CASSDLFRGNTGELFF	TGTGCCAGCAGTGATCTTTTTCGGGGGAACACCGGGGAGCTGTTTTTT
TRBJ1-6	TRBD1	TRBV27	.	CASSLADREVNSPLHF	TGTGCCAGCAGTTTGGCGGACAGGGAAGTTAATTCACCCCTCCACTTT
TRBJ1-2	.	TRBV3-1/TRBV3-2	.	CASSSGTTNYGYTF	TGTGCCAGCAGCTCCGGGACAACCAACTATGGCTACACCTTC
TRBJ2-3	TRBD2	TRBV19	.	CASSIKSGGPVADTQYF	TGTGCCAGTAGTATAAAGTCGGGGGGGCCGGTGGCAGATACGCAGTATTTT
TRBJ1-2	.	TRBV15	medium-sized	CATSRELRITDGYTF	TGTGCCACCAGCAGAGAACTGAGGATAACCGATGGCTACACCTTC
TRBJ2-3	.	TRBV19	.	CASSAGNTDTQYF	TGTGCCAGTTCGGCGGGGAACACAGATACGCAGTATTTT
TRBJ2-5	.	TRBV6-2/TRBV6-3	.	CASSYTGMGTQYF	TGTGCCAGCAGTTACACGGGAATGGGGACCCAGTACTTC
TRBJ2-3	.	TRBV6-5	few	CASRLEHGTDTQYF	TGTGCCAGCAGATTGGAGCACGGTACAGATACGCAGTATTTT
TRBJ2-5	TRBD2	TRBV9	.	CASSSPGGGVETQYF	TGTGCCAGCAGCTCCCCTGGCGGGGGGGTAGAGACCCAGTACTTC
TRBJ1-1	TRBD1	TRBV2	.	CASTAGTGGVGVNTEAFF	TGTGCCAGCACCGCCGGGACAGGGGGCGTTGGCGTGAACACTGAAGCTTTCTTT
TRBJ2-4	.	TRBV3-1/TRBV3-2	.	CASSQVLPPARHIQYF	TGTGCCAGCAGCCAAGTATTACCCCCGGCCAGGCACATTCAGTACTTC
TRBJ1-2	TRBD1	TRBV5-1	once	CASSLGDSYGYTF	TGCGCCAGCAGCTTGGGGGACAGCTATGGCTACACCTTC
TRBJ2-1	TRBD2	TRBV3-1/TRBV3-2	.	CASSLGPRRGLAASYNEQFF	TGTGCCAGCAGCCTCGGGCCCCGGCGAGGGCTAGCGGCCTCCTACAATGAGCAGTTCTTC
TRBJ1-3	.	TRBV5-4	.	CASSLTGSGNTIYF	TGTGCCAGCAGCTTGACAGGCTCTGGAAACACCATATATTTT
TRBJ1-5	.	TRBV5-1	.	CASSQGRDQPQHF	TGCGCCAGCTCCCAGGGCAGAGATCAGCCCCAGCATTTT
TRBJ2-1	TRBD2	TRBV2	once	CASSAGASGGNEQFF	TGTGCCAGCAGTGCCGGGGCTAGCGGGGGCAATGAGCAGTTCTTC